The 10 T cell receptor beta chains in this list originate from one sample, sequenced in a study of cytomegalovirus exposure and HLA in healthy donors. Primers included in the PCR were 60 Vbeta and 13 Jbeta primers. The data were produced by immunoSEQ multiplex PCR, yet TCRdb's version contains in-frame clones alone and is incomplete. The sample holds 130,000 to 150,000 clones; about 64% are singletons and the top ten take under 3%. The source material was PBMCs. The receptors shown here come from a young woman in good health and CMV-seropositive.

The CDR3 spells CASSYRGIGNEQFF. In nucleotides, the CDR3 is TGTGCCAGCAGTTACCGGGGGATCGGCAATGAGCAGTTCTTC. V and J are TRBV6-5 and TRBJ2-1, with D possibly being TRBD2 (6 bases). The CDR3 contains 14 residues. Trimming shortened V by 2 bases and J by 6 bases, and 11 bases separated the two germline ends. Germline lookup yields CDR1 MNHEY and CDR2 SVGAGI.

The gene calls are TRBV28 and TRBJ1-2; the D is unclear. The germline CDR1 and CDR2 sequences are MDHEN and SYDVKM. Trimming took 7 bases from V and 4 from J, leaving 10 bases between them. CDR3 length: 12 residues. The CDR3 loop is CASMTQFYGYTF. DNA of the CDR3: TGTGCCAGCATGACACAATTCTATGGCTACACCTTC.

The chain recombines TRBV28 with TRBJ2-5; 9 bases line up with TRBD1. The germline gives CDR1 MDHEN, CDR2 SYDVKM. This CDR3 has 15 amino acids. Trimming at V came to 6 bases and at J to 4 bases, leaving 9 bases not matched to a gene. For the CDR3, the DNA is TGTGCCAGCAGGCCGGACAGGGGTAAAGGAGAGACCCAGTACTTC. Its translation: CASRPDRGKGETQYF.

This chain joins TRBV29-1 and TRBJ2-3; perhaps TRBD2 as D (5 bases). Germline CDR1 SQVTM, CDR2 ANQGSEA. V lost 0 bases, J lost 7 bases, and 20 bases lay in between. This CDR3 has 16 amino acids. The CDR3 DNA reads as TGCAGCGTTGAAGATCGGGGTAGAGAGGCTACCAATACGCAGTATTTT. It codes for CSVEDRGREATNTQYF.

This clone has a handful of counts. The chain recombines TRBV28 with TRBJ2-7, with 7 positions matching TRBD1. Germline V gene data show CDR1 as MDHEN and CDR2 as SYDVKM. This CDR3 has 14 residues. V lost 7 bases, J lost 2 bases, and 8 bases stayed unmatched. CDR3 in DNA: TGTGCCAGCACCCTTGGGACAGTCACCTACGAGCAGTACTTC. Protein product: CASTLGTVTYEQYF.

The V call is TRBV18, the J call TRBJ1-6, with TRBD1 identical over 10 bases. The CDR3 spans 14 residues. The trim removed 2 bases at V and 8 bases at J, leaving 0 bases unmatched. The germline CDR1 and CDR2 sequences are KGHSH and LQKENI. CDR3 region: CASSPGTGDSPLHF. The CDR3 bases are TGTGCCAGCTCACCAGGGACAGGGGATTCACCCCTCCACTTT.

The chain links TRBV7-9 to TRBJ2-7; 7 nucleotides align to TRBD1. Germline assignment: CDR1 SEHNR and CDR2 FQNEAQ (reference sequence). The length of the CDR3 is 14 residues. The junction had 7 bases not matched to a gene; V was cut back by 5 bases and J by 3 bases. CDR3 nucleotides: TGTGCCAGCAGCCTAGGGGGCGATCTCTACGAGCAGTACTTC. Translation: CASSLGGDLYEQYF.

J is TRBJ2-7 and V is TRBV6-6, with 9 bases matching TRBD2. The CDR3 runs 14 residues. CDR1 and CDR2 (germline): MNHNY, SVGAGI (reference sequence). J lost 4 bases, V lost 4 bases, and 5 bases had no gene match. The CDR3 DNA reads TGTGCCAGCAGTTCTCCAAGCGGGAGGTACGAGCAGTACTTC. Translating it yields CASSSPSGRYEQYF.

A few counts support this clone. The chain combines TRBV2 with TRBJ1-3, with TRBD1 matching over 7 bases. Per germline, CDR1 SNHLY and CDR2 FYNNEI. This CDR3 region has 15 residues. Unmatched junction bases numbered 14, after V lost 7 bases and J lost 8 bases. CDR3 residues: CASTEEQGRLDTIYF. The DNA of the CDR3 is TGTGCCAGCACTGAGGAACAGGGGAGGTTGGACACCATATATTTT.

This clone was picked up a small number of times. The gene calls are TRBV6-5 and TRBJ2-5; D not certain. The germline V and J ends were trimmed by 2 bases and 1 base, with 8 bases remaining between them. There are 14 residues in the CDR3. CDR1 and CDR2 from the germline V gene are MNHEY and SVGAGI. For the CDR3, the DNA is TGTGCCAGCAGTTACGGAGCCTTCCAAGAGACCCAGTACTTC. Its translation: CASSYGAFQETQYF.